This T cell receptor (beta chain) comes out of a study of T cell repertoires in cytomegalovirus infection. Of note for this clonotype: Its antigen is currently unknown.

The germline CDR1 and CDR2 sequences are SGHVT and SQSDAQ. After removal of 4 bases from V and 11 bases from J, the junction contained 8 bases not matched to a gene. This CDR3 is 13 amino acids long. TCRdb reanalysed the reads using MiXCR and keeps one entry per CDR3 protein. The sample includes approximately 120,000 distinct CDR3 sequences, under 30% seen only once; the top ten take about three quarters. The gene calls are TRBV7-4 and TRBJ2-1, with 7 nucleotides matching TRBD1. The sequenced sample was CD8+ T cells from cultured PBMCs, obtained from culture after CMV antigen stimulation. The receptor was isolated from a human donor in good health (CMV status not recorded). Some clones in this sample may be carry-over from other donors' samples. In DNA form, the CDR3 reads TGTGCCAGCAGCTCCCAGGACAGGCCGAAGCAGTTCTTC. It encodes CASSSQDRPKQFF.